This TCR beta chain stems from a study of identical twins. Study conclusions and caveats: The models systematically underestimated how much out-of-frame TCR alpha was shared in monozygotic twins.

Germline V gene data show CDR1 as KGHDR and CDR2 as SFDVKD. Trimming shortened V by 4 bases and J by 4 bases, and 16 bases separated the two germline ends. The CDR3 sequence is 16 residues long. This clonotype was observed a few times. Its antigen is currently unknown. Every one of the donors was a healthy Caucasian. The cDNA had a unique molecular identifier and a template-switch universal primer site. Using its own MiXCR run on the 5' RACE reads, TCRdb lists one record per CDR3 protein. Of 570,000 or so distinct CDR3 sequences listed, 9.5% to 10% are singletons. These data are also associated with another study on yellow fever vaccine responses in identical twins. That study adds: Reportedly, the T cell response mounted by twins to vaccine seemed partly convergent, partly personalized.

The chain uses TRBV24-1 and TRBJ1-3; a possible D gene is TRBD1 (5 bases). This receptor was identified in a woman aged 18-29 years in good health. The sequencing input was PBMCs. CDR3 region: CATSEGAALGGNTIYF. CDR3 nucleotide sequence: TGTGCCACCAGTGAAGGGGCAGCTCTAGGGGGAAACACCATATATTTT.